These T cell receptor beta chains were read from a single sample in a study of blood T cell repertoires in COVID-19. Assay: immunoSEQ multiplex PCR; the TCRdb copy retains only in-frame clones and omits some. The data show 470,000 or so clones, approximately 85% seen once. Sample: peripheral blood. The source of these receptors is a human donor in a cohort sampled during active COVID-19. Each CDR3 is given with its conserved first and last residue. The D gene is left open where the match is weak. The size entry is marked missing in some rows and otherwise reads once, few, many or a size class.

.	.	TRBV24-1	TRBJ2-1	TGTGCCACCAGTGCCGACCAACGGGGGAGAGTGAGTGAGCAGTTCTTC	CATSADQRGRVSEQFF
.	.	TRBV5-8	TRBJ2-3	TGTGCCAGCAGCTTGGCCCTTTCCCGCACAGATACGCAGTATTTT	CASSLALSRTDTQYF
.	.	TRBV5-5	TRBJ2-3	TGTGCCAGCAGCTTAGGAAGCGGTGGGATAATGGATACGCAGTATTTT	CASSLGSGGIMDTQYF
TRBD1	.	TRBV4-1	TRBJ2-3	TGCGCCAGCAGCCAAGGTACGACAGGGGGCACAGATACGCAGTATTTT	CASSQGTTGGTDTQYF
TRBD2	few	TRBV2	TRBJ2-1	TGTGCCAGCAATGTTATGGGACTAGGGGCTTACAATGAGCAGTTCTTC	CASNVMGLGAYNEQFF
.	.	TRBV27	TRBJ1-2	TGTGCCAGCAGTTATAACAGGGCCTATGGCTACACCTTC	CASSYNRAYGYTF
.	.	TRBV28	TRBJ1-1	TGTGCCAGCAGTTCCCCCGGGATGAACACTGAAGCTTTCTTT	CASSSPGMNTEAFF
.	few	TRBV5-1	TRBJ1-4	TGCGCCAGCAGCTTGGCAGGGAATAATGAAAAACTGTTTTTT	CASSLAGNNEKLFF
.	.	TRBV9	TRBJ2-2	TGTGCCAGCAGCGTTTCTCCGGTCGGGGAGCTGTTTTTT	CASSVSPVGELFF
TRBD2	.	TRBV28	TRBJ2-7	TGTGCCAGCAGTGGGGGTGGGGTAGCGGGGAGTTACGAGCAGTACTTC	CASSGGGVAGSYEQYF
TRBD1	.	TRBV6-2/TRBV6-3	TRBJ2-1	TGTGCCAGCAGTCATGACAGGGGATACAATGAGCAGTTCTTC	CASSHDRGYNEQFF
.	.	TRBV9	TRBJ2-2	TGTGCCAGCAGCGTAGGAGCGAGTACGAACACCGGGGAGCTGTTTTTT	CASSVGASTNTGELFF
TRBD1	.	TRBV3-1/TRBV3-2	TRBJ2-1	TGTGCCAGCAGCCAAGGGGACAGGGGGCGTATTGAGCAGTTCTTC	CASSQGDRGRIEQFF
.	.	TRBV27	TRBJ1-2	TGTGCCACTCTTCGACTAGGTGGGTCCTATGGCTACACCTTC	CATLRLGGSYGYTF
TRBD2	.	TRBV24-1	TRBJ2-1	TGTGCCACCAGTGGGGCCGGGACTACTATCGACAATGAGCAGTTCTTC	CATSGAGTTIDNEQFF
.	.	TRBV28	TRBJ1-2	TGTGCCAGCACCCCCGGGAGGGACGGGTATGGCTACACCTTC	CASTPGRDGYGYTF
.	.	TRBV18	TRBJ1-4	TGTGCCAGCTCCCCAGGGGCAGGGGAGGAAAAACTGTTTTTT	CASSPGAGEEKLFF
TRBD2	.	TRBV28	TRBJ2-3	TGTGCCGTAGCGGGAGTCACAGATACGCAGTATTTT	CAVAGVTDTQYF
.	.	TRBV29-1	TRBJ1-1	TGCAGCGTTGAAGGTGGCCGGGAGGGAAAATCTGAAGCTTTCTTT	CSVEGGREGKSEAFF
.	.	TRBV4-2	TRBJ1-5	TGTGCCAGCAGCCAAGAGTGGCTGGGAGGGGAGCCCCAGCATTTT	CASSQEWLGGEPQHF
TRBD1	few	TRBV11-3	TRBJ2-3	TGTGCCAGCAGCTTAGGGGGACAGGGGAGAGCAGATACGCAGTATTTT	CASSLGGQGRADTQYF
.	.	TRBV9	TRBJ2-1	TGTGCCAGCAGCGTAGTAGGGTCGGGGAATGAGCAGTTCTTC	CASSVVGSGNEQFF
.	.	TRBV6-4	TRBJ1-6	TGTGCCAGCAGTACTGAAGGGGCGGGAAATAATTCACCCCTCCACTTT	CASSTEGAGNNSPLHF
TRBD1	.	TRBV4-1	TRBJ2-7	TGCGCCAGCAGCCACCCACTACGACAGGGAAAACCCTACGAGCAGTACTTC	CASSHPLRQGKPYEQYF
TRBD1	.	TRBV5-1	TRBJ2-2	TGCGCCAGCAGCTTTGGGACAGGGGGTATCACCGGGGAGCTGTTTTTT	CASSFGTGGITGELFF
.	.	TRBV30	TRBJ1-4	TGTGCCTGGAGTCCCCTGGAGGGCTTAGGGGAAAAACTGTTTTTT	CAWSPLEGLGEKLFF
.	.	TRBV5-1	TRBJ2-7	TGCGCCAGCAGCTTGGATGCTCAGGCCCGAAGCGAGCAGTACTTC	CASSLDAQARSEQYF
TRBD1	.	TRBV19	TRBJ2-5	TGTGCCAGTAGTAGGGACAGGGTCCGAGGAGAGACCCAGTACTTC	CASSRDRVRGETQYF
.	.	TRBV9	TRBJ2-2	TGTGCCAGCAGCGTTGCGGGCCGGGACACCGGGGAGCTGTTTTTT	CASSVAGRDTGELFF
TRBD2	.	TRBV7-9	TRBJ2-1	TGTGCCAGCAGCTTAGCTCAGGGACTAGCCAGCGATGAGCAGTTCTTC	CASSLAQGLASDEQFF
TRBD2	once	TRBV7-9	TRBJ2-7	TGTGCCAGCAGCTTAGGCGGGAGCCGGGGGGCCTACGAGCAGTACTTC	CASSLGGSRGAYEQYF
.	.	TRBV5-1	TRBJ1-1	TGCGCCAGCAGTATATGGACAGAAGGCACTGAAGCTTTCTTT	CASSIWTEGTEAFF
.	.	TRBV12-5	TRBJ2-5	TGTGCTAGTGGTTTCGGGGAGACCCAGTACTTC	CASGFGETQYF
TRBD2	.	TRBV3-1/TRBV3-2	TRBJ2-1	TGTGCCAGCAGCCCGACTAGCGGGAGCTACAATGAGCAGTTCTTC	CASSPTSGSYNEQFF
TRBD2	.	TRBV7-9	TRBJ2-3	TGTGCCAGCAGCTCGGGACTAGTCACAGATACGCAGTATTTT	CASSSGLVTDTQYF
TRBD1	.	TRBV24-1	TRBJ2-6	TGTGCCACCAGTGGTTGGACAGGGGAGGGAGGGGCCAACGTCCTGACTTTC	CATSGWTGEGGANVLTF
.	once	TRBV5-1	TRBJ2-5	TGCGCCAGCGGCCCCTCGGAGACCCAGTACTTC	CASGPSETQYF
.	.	TRBV28	TRBJ2-5	TGTGCCAGCAGTTTATTAGATGAGGTGGCGGGACGCGGCCAAGAGACCCAGTACTTC	CASSLLDEVAGRGQETQYF
TRBD2	.	TRBV9	TRBJ2-3	TGTGCCAGCAGCGTAGTACTAGCGGGAGGCACAGATACGCAGTATTTT	CASSVVLAGGTDTQYF
.	.	TRBV13	TRBJ2-7	TGTGCCAGCAGCTCTACAGGATCCTACGAGCAGTACTTC	CASSSTGSYEQYF
TRBD1	once	TRBV28	TRBJ2-2	TGTGCCAGCAGACTCTCCAGGACAGGGTTAATGTTTTTT	CASRLSRTGLMFF
.	.	TRBV2	TRBJ1-5	TGTGCCAGCGATTCAGGGGACAATCAGCCCCAGCATTTT	CASDSGDNQPQHF
TRBD1	.	TRBV18	TRBJ1-6	TGTGCCAGCTCACCCGGGACAGGTCCGTCACCCCTCCACTTT	CASSPGTGPSPLHF
TRBD1	.	TRBV11-2	TRBJ2-1	TGTGCCAGCAGCTTAGCGGGACAGGGGGCGTGGGAGTCCTACAATGAGCAGTTCTTC	CASSLAGQGAWESYNEQFF
TRBD2	.	TRBV10-3	TRBJ2-1	TGTGCCATCAGTGGTCTAGCGGGAGCTAACAATGAGCAGTTCTTC	CAISGLAGANNEQFF
.	.	TRBV5-6	TRBJ1-4	TGTGCCAGCAGCAGGACTGCTAATGAAAAACTGTTTTTT	CASSRTANEKLFF
TRBD1	once	TRBV11-2	TRBJ2-1	TGTGCCAGCAGCTTATCGCAGGGGGCCTACAATGAGCAGTTCTTC	CASSLSQGAYNEQFF
.	.	TRBV7-8	TRBJ2-7	TGTGCCAGCAGCTTAGGTCTAGCGCAAACCTACGAGCAGTACTTC	CASSLGLAQTYEQYF
.	.	TRBV19	TRBJ1-4	TGTGCCAGTAGTTCGAGGGACATCCCTGGAGAAAAACTGTTTTTT	CASSSRDIPGEKLFF
.	few	TRBV2	TRBJ2-1	TGTGCCAGCAGGCCGAGCATCAGGTACAATGAGCAGTTCTTC	CASRPSIRYNEQFF
.	.	TRBV19	TRBJ2-3	TGTGCCAGTAGTATAGATCCGACTAGTGTTCAGTATTTT	CASSIDPTSVQYF
.	.	TRBV5-8	TRBJ1-5	TGTGCCAGCAGCCTAAGGGAGTCTAGCAATCAGCCCCAGCATTTT	CASSLRESSNQPQHF
TRBD1	few	TRBV9	TRBJ2-5	TGTGCCAGCAGCGCCCTCAGGGGGCAGGGAGAGACCCAGTACTTC	CASSALRGQGETQYF
TRBD2	.	TRBV19	TRBJ2-5	TGTGCCAGTAGGGGGACTAGCGGGAGGGAGACCCAGTACTTC	CASRGTSGRETQYF
TRBD1	.	TRBV5-5	TRBJ2-7	TGTGCCAGCAGCTTGGCCTTTAGGGACAGGCAAACCTACGAGCAGTACTTC	CASSLAFRDRQTYEQYF
.	.	TRBV29-1	TRBJ2-6	TGCAGCGTTTTGGACACCTCGGACGTCCTGACTTTC	CSVLDTSDVLTF